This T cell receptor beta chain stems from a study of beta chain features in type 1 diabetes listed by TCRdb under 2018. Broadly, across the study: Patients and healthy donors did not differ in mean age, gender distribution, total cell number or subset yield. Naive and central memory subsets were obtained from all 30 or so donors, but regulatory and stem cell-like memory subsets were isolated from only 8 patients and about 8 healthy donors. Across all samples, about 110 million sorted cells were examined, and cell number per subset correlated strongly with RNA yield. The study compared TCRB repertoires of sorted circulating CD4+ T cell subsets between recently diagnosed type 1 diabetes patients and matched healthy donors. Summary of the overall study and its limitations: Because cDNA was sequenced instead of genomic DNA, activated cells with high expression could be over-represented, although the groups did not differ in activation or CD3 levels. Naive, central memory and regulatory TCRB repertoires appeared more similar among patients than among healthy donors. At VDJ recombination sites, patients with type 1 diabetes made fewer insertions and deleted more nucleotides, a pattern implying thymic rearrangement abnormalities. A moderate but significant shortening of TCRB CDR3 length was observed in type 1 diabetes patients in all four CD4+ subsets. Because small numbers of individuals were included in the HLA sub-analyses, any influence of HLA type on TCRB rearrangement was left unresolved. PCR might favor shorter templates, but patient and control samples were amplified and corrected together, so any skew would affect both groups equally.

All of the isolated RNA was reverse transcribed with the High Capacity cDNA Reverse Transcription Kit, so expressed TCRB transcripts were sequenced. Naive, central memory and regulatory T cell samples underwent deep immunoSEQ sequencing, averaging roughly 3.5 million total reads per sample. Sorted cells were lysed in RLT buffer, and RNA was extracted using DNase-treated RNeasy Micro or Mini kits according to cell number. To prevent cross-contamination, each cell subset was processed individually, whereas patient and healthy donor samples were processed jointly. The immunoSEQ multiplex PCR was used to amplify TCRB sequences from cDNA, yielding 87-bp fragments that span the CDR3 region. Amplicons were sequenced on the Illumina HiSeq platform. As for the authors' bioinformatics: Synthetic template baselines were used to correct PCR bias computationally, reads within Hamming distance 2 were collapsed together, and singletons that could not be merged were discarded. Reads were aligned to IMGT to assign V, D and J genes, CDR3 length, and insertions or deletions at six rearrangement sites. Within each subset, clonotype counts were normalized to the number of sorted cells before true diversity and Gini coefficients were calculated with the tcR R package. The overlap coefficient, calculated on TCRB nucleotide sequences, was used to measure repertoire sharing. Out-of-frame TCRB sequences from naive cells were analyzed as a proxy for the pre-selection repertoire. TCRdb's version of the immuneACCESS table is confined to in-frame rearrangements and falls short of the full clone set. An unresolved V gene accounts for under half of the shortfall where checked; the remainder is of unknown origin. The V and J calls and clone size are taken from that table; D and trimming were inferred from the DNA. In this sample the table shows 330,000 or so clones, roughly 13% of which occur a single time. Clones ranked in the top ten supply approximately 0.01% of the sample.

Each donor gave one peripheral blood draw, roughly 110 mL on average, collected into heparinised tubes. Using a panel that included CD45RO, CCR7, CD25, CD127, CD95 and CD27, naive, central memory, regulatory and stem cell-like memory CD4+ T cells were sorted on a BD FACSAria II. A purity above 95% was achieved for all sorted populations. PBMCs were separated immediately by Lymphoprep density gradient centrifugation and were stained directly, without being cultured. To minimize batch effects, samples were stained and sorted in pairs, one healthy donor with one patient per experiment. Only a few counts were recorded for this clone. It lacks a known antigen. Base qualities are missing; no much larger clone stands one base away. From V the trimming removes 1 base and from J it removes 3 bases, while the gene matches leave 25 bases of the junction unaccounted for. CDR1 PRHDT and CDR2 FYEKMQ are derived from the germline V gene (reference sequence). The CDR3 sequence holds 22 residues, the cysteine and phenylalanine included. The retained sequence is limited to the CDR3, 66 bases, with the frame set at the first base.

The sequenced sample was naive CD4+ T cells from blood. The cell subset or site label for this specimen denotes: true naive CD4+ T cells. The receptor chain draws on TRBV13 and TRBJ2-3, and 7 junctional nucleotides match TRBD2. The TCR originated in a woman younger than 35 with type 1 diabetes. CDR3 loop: CASSLVAGDLAFPLILTDTQYF. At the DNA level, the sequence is TGTGCCAGCAGCTTAGTTGCGGGGGACTTAGCCTTCCCGCTGATTCTGACAGATACGCAGTATTTT.